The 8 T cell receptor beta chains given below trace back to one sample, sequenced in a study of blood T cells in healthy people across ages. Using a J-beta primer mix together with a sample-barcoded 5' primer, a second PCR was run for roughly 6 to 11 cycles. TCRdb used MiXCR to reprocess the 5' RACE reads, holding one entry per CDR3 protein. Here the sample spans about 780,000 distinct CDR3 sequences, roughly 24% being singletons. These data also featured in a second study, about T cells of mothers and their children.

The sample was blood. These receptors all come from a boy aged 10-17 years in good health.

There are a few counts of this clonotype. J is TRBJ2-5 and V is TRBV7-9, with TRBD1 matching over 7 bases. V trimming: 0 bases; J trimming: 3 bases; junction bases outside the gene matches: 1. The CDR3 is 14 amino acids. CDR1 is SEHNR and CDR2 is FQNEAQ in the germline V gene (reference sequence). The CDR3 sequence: CASSLATGKETQYF. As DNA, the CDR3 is TGTGCCAGCAGCTTAGCGACAGGGAAAGAGACCCAGTACTTC.

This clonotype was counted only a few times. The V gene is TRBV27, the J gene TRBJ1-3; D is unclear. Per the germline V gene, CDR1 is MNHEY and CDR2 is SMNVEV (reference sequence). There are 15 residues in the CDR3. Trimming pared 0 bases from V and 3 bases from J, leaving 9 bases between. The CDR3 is CASSLSAGNGNTIYF. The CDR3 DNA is TGTGCCAGCAGTTTATCGGCGGGGAATGGAAACACCATATATTTT.

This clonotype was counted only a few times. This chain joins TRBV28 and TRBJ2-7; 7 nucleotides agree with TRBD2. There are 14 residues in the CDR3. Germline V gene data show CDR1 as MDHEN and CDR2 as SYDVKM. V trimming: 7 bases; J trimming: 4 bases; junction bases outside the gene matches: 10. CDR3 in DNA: TGTGCCAGCACGCCTCCCGGGGGGTGGTACGAGCAGTACTTC. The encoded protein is CASTPPGGWYEQYF. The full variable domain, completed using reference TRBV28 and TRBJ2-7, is DVKVTQSSRYLVKRTGEKVFLECVQDMDHENMFWYRQDPGLGLRLIYFSYDVKMKEKGDIPEGYSVSREKKERFSLILESASTNQTSMYLCASTPPGGWYEQYFGPGTRLTVT.

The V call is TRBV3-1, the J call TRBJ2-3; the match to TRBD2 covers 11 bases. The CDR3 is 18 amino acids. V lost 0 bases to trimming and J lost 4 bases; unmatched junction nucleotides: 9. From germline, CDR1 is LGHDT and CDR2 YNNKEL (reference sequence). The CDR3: CASSQDPLAGGRADTQYF. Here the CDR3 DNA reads TGTGCCAGCAGCCAAGACCCCTTAGCGGGGGGGCGGGCAGATACGCAGTATTTT.

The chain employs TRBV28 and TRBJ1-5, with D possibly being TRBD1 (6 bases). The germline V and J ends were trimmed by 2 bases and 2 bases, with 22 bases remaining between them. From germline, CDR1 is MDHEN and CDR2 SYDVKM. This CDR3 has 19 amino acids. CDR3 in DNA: TGTGCCAGCAGTTTACGGGGGCCCTTGGGGGGCCGGGGCAATCAGCCCCAGCATTTT. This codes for CASSLRGPLGGRGNQPQHF.

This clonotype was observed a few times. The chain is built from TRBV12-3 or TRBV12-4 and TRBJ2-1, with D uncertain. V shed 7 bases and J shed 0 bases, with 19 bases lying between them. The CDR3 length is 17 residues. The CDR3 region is CASTSPPGPSSYNEQFF. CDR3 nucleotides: TGTGCCAGCACAAGCCCCCCCGGACCGAGCTCCTACAATGAGCAGTTCTTC.

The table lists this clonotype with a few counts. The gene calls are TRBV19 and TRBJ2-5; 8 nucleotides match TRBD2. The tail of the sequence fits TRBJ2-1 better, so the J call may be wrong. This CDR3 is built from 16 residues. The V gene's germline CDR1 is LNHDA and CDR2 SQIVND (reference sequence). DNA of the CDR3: TGTGCCAGTAGTGCCCCCCCAGGGCGGGGGGCAAATGAGCAGTTCTTC. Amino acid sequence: CASSAPPGRGANEQFF.

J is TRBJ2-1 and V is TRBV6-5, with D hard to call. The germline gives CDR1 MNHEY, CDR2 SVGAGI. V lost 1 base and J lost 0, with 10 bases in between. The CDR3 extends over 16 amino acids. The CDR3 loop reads CASSYFEESSYNEQFF. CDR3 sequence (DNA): TGTGCCAGCAGTTACTTTGAGGAGAGCTCCTACAATGAGCAGTTCTTC.